There are a few counts of the clone carrying this TCR beta chain. Its antigen is not identified. TCRdb passed the RT-PCR reads through MiXCR, listing each CDR3 protein once. Of under 750,000 distinct CDR3 sequences in the sample, about 11% were seen once. These data are taken from a study of response to subunit inactivated influenza vaccine. CDR3 size: 15 residues. Trimming shortened V by 2 bases and J by 1 base, and 12 bases separated the two germline ends. Germline V gene lookup returns CDR1 MDHEN and CDR2 SYDVKM. Findings of the study overall: There was a suggestion from the authors that each seasonal influenza vaccination recruits few new T cells.

The sample here was PBMCs from blood, taken on the day of vaccination. This TCR derives from a man aged 45 to 65 who received an inactivated influenza vaccine. The gene calls are TRBV28 and TRBJ2-7, with a tentative D call TRBD2 (5 bases). In DNA, the CDR3 is TGTGCCAGCAGTTTAATGAGGGTTCCTTCCTACGAGCAGTACTTC. This gives the protein CASSLMRVPSYEQYF.